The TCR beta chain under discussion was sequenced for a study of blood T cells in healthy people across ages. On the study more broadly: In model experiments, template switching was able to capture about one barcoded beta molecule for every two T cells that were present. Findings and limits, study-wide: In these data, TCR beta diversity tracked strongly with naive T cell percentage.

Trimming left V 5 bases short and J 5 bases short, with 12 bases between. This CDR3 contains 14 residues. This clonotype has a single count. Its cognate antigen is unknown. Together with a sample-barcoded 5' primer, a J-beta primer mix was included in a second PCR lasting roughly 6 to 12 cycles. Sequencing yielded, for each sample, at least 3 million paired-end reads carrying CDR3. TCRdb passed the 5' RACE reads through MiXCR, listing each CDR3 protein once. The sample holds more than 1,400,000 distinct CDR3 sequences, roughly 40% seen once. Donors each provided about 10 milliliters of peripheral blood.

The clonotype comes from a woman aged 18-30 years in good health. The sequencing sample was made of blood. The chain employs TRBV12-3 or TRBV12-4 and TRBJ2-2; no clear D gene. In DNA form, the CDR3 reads TGTGCCAGCAGTCCCCCGACTGAAACCGGGGAGCTGTTTTTT. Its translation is CASSPPTETGELFF.